The TCR beta chain under discussion was sequenced for a study of cytomegalovirus exposure and HLA in healthy donors. Study-level findings and limits: As a later analysis revealed, most CMV-associated TCR beta chains appeared HLA-restricted. Earlier findings revealed that most TCR beta V segments proved productive either about 90% or about 30% of the time. Relative to the approximately 670-donor mean, N-insertions were reportedly fewer in an Asian-associated ancestry cluster in a later analysis.

Points on this clone: Its target is unknown.

The PCR contained 60 Vbeta and 13 Jbeta primers. The repertoire was sequenced with immunoSEQ multiplex PCR; TCRdb's copy has only in-frame clones and lacks some. The sample has roughly 150,000 clones, less than 10% seen once. This sequence was found in a man aged 50 to 60 in good health and CMV-seronegative. Material for sequencing was PBMCs.

Here the CDR3 DNA reads TGTGCCAGCAGCAACTCCGGGACAGGGGATTCTGAGCAGTACTTC. Residues: CASSNSGTGDSEQYF. The rearrangement uses TRBV7-3 and TRBJ2-7, with 10 bases identical to TRBD1. This CDR3 is 15 amino acids long. V gave up 5 bases and J gave up 7 bases; unmatched junction bases: 11. Looked up from germline, CDR1 is SGHTA and CDR2 is FQGTGA.